These T cell receptor beta chains were read from a single sample in a study of neoadjuvant anti-PD-1 for oral cavity cancer. The repertoire was sequenced with immunoSEQ multiplex PCR; TCRdb's copy has only in-frame clones and lacks some. This sample has under 8,000 clones, with 60% to 80% found just once. The specimen comprised PBMCs, sampled after nivolumab (anti-PD-1) treatment. The source is a person aged 40-85 years with oral cavity squamous cell carcinoma. Each CDR3 is given with its conserved first and last residue. D genes are given only for firm matches. Clone size is stated in some rows and not others, as once, few, many or a class when expanded.

>TRBV2|once|NA|TRBJ2-5
CASEGTRQETQYF
TGTGCCAGCGAAGGGACACGACAAGAGACCCAGTACTTC
>TRBV4-2|NA|TRBD2|TRBJ2-1
CASSQEGTGGPREQFF
TGTGCCAGCAGCCAAGAGGGAACGGGGGGGCCTCGTGAGCAGTTCTTC
>TRBV5-8|NA|NA|TRBJ2-1
CASSFGLRANEQFF
TGTGCCAGCAGCTTTGGGCTCCGTGCGAATGAGCAGTTCTTC
>TRBV10-1|NA|NA|TRBJ2-1
CASSGAGNEQFF
TGCGCCAGCAGTGGGGCGGGCAATGAGCAGTTCTTC
>TRBV7-2|few|NA|TRBJ2-5
CASSLSLETQYF
TGTGCCAGCAGCTTGTCCCTGGAGACCCAGTACTTC
>TRBV5-1|once|TRBD1|TRBJ1-1
CASSWTGISEAFF
TGCGCCAGCAGCTGGACAGGTATCTCTGAAGCTTTCTTT
>TRBV5-6|NA|NA|TRBJ1-1
CASSQILNTEAFF
TGTGCCAGCAGCCAAATCCTGAACACTGAAGCTTTCTTT
>TRBV7-2|NA|NA|TRBJ2-5
CASSFTLFGETQYF
TGTGCCAGCAGCTTCACCCTGTTTGGAGAGACCCAGTACTTC
>TRBV5-1|NA|TRBD1|TRBJ1-1
CASSSTGGQSTEAFF
TGCGCCAGCAGCTCGACAGGGGGTCAGAGCACTGAAGCTTTCTTT
>TRBV19|NA|NA|TRBJ2-1
CASSMVGHPPYNEQFF
TGTGCCAGTAGTATGGTGGGCCACCCCCCATACAATGAGCAGTTCTTC
>TRBV18|NA|TRBD1|TRBJ1-5
CASSWDPGTGNQPQHF
TGTGCCAGCTCATGGGACCCCGGGACAGGCAATCAGCCCCAGCATTTT
>TRBV15|NA|NA|TRBJ1-5
CATKASGNQPQHF
TGTGCCACTAAAGCTTCGGGGAATCAGCCCCAGCATTTT
>TRBV15|NA|NA|TRBJ1-1
CATSRVARANTEAFF
TGTGCCACCAGCAGAGTGGCCAGGGCTAACACTGAAGCTTTCTTT
>TRBV5-1|NA|TRBD1|TRBJ2-2
CASNRQGARTGELFF
TGCGCCAGCAATCGACAGGGGGCTCGCACCGGGGAGCTGTTTTTT
>TRBV29-1|few|NA|TRBJ1-5
CSASNGAGRNQPQHF
TGCAGCGCTTCCAATGGTGCCGGCCGCAATCAGCCCCAGCATTTT
>TRBV10-2|NA|TRBD1|TRBJ1-5
CASSGPNRGPPDQPQHF
TGCGCCAGCAGTGGCCCTAACAGGGGACCTCCGGATCAGCCCCAGCATTTT
>TRBV5-1|NA|NA|TRBJ2-2
CASSQGSTGELFF
TGCGCCAGCAGTCAGGGATCCACCGGGGAGCTGTTTTTT
>TRBV18|NA|TRBD2|TRBJ2-2
CASSPLAEGGELFF
TGTGCCAGCTCACCCCTAGCGGAAGGCGGGGAGCTGTTTTTT
>TRBV6-1|NA|NA|TRBJ1-1
CASIISEAFF
TGTGCCAGCATAATATCTGAAGCTTTCTTT
>TRBV6-5|NA|NA|TRBJ1-1
CASSYNRNTEAFF
TGTGCCAGCAGTTACAATCGCAACACTGAAGCTTTCTTT
>TRBV5-1|NA|TRBD2|TRBJ2-3
CASTSGGGTDTQYF
TGCGCCAGCACTAGCGGGGGTGGGACAGATACGCAGTATTTT
>TRBV6-5|few|TRBD1|TRBJ2-7
CASSYGQGDYEQYF
TGTGCCAGCAGTTATGGGCAGGGGGACTACGAGCAGTACTTC
>TRBV6-5|NA|NA|TRBJ1-3
CASSPRPISGNTIYF
TGTGCCAGCAGCCCGAGGCCTATCTCTGGAAACACCATATATTTT
>TRBV7-9|NA|TRBD2|TRBJ2-7
CASSLHPGLSYEQYF
TGTGCCAGCAGCCTACATCCGGGACTATCCTACGAGCAGTACTTC
>TRBV19|NA|TRBD2|TRBJ2-2
CASTPGLAGGRGTGELFF
TGTGCCAGTACCCCTGGACTAGCGGGGGGGCGCGGCACCGGGGAGCTGTTTTTT
>TRBV7-9|NA|TRBD1|TRBJ1-5
CASSLVGSGTVSNQPQHF
TGTGCCAGCAGCTTAGTAGGGTCGGGGACAGTGAGCAATCAGCCCCAGCATTTT
>TRBV5-1|NA|NA|TRBJ1-3
CASSLGTAGNTIYF
TGCGCCAGCAGCTTGGGGACAGCTGGAAACACCATATATTTT
>TRBV5-3|NA|NA|TRBJ2-5
CARSLARLWTQYF
TGTGCCAGAAGCTTGGCTCGGTTGTGGACCCAGTACTTC
>TRBV2|NA|NA|TRBJ2-7
CASRVFGEQYF
TGTGCCAGCAGGGTCTTCGGCGAGCAGTACTTC
>TRBV6-6|NA|TRBD2|TRBJ2-5
CASSYGGGAQETQYF
TGTGCCAGCAGTTACGGCGGGGGGGCCCAAGAGACCCAGTACTTC
>TRBV19|NA|TRBD2|TRBJ2-3
CASSMAGGGTDTQYF
TGTGCCAGTAGTATGGCGGGGGGGGGCACAGATACGCAGTATTTT
>TRBV18|NA|NA|TRBJ2-7
CASSPLGGVHEQYF
TGTGCCAGCTCACCACTGGGGGGCGTCCACGAGCAGTACTTC
>TRBV7-2|NA|TRBD2|TRBJ2-1
CASSLGGDPSYNEQFF
TGTGCCAGCAGCTTGGGGGGGGATCCCTCCTACAATGAGCAGTTCTTC
>TRBV7-2|NA|NA|TRBJ2-5
CASSFYGYQETQYF
TGTGCCAGCAGCTTCTACGGGTACCAAGAGACCCAGTACTTC
>TRBV2|NA|NA|TRBJ2-7
CASSEIGTPEKQYF
TGTGCCAGCAGTGAAATCGGGACTCCGGAAAAGCAGTACTTC
>TRBV28|NA|TRBD1|TRBJ2-7
CASSTQGIDEQYF
TGTGCCAGCAGCACACAGGGGATCGACGAGCAGTACTTC
>TRBV5-5|NA|TRBD1|TRBJ1-1
CASSSRGMRGNTEAFF
TGTGCCAGCAGCTCCAGGGGGATGAGGGGGAACACTGAAGCTTTCTTT
>TRBV15|NA|NA|TRBJ2-5
CATSRDPQQQETQYF
TGTGCCACCAGCAGAGATCCGCAGCAACAAGAGACCCAGTACTTC
>TRBV19|NA|NA|TRBJ2-1
CASSKPLRYSDNEQFF
TGTGCCAGTAGTAAACCCCTTAGGTATTCGGACAATGAGCAGTTCTTC
>TRBV5-6|few|NA|TRBJ1-2
CASSLRTGYGYTF
TGTGCCAGCAGCTTGCGGACGGGCTATGGCTACACCTTC
>TRBV5-1|NA|TRBD2|TRBJ2-7
CASSHTVSGISYEQYF
TGCGCCAGCAGCCATACAGTGAGCGGGATATCCTACGAGCAGTACTTC
>TRBV11-3|NA|NA|TRBJ2-2
CASSIDGETGELFF
TGTGCCAGCAGCATAGATGGGGAAACCGGGGAGCTGTTTTTT
>TRBV10-3|NA|TRBD1|TRBJ2-7
CAISEDRGRRGSYEQYF
TGTGCCATCAGTGAAGACAGGGGGCGACGTGGATCCTACGAGCAGTACTTC
>TRBV27|NA|NA|TRBJ1-1
CASSLGGRGNTEAFF
TGTGCCAGCAGTTTAGGGGGCAGGGGCAACACTGAAGCTTTCTTT
>TRBV7-2|few|NA|TRBJ2-3
CASKKSSTDTQYF
TGTGCCAGCAAAAAGTCCAGCACAGATACGCAGTATTTT
>TRBV7-9|NA|NA|TRBJ1-2
CASRVAGWGDGYTF
TGTGCCAGCAGGGTGGCAGGCTGGGGGGATGGCTACACCTTC
>TRBV6-5|NA|NA|TRBJ2-1
CASTFVGTAYNEQFF
TGTGCCAGCACCTTTGTCGGGACCGCCTACAATGAGCAGTTCTTC
>TRBV5-4|NA|TRBD2|TRBJ2-7
CASSHGLTSGIYEQYF
TGTGCCAGCAGCCACGGCCTGACTAGCGGGATCTACGAGCAGTACTTC
>TRBV6-6|NA|NA|TRBJ1-5
CASSPTGESNQPQHF
TGTGCCAGCAGCCCAACCGGGGAGAGCAATCAGCCCCAGCATTTT
>TRBV7-3|NA|TRBD2|TRBJ2-2
CASSAGLASTGELFF
TGTGCCAGCAGCGCCGGACTAGCCAGCACCGGGGAGCTGTTTTTT
>TRBV5-1|NA|NA|TRBJ2-5
CASSLEGTDWTVQETQYF
TGCGCCAGCAGCTTGGAAGGGACTGATTGGACGGTCCAAGAGACCCAGTACTTC
>TRBV7-3|NA|NA|TRBJ1-1
CASGRGMNTEAFF
TGTGCCAGTGGAAGGGGAATGAACACTGAAGCTTTCTTT
>TRBV5-8|NA|NA|TRBJ2-7
CASSPGNYYEQYF
TGTGCCAGCAGCCCTGGGAACTACTACGAGCAGTACTTC
>TRBV6-5|few|NA|TRBJ1-2
CASSYGSGTGGYTF
TGTGCCAGCAGTTACGGGTCAGGGACGGGTGGCTACACCTTC
>TRBV7-2|NA|NA|TRBJ1-3
CASSLVGGPQDGNTIYF
TGTGCCAGCAGCTTAGTAGGGGGACCCCAGGACGGAAACACCATATATTTT